This T cell receptor beta chain is from a study of early T cells in non-severe SARS-CoV-2 infection. On the study more broadly: Investigators sequenced bulk RNA drawn from unsorted whole blood, and chains remained unpaired. Study-wide results and caveats: Comparison of clonotypes with VDJdb favored anti-spike CD8 responses while missing private and CD4 specificities.

Germline CDR1 is MNHEY and CDR2 is SVGAGI. The CDR3 runs 16 residues. V lost 7 bases, J lost 0 bases, and 16 bases lay in between. The protocol attached unique molecular identifiers to individual cDNA molecules. TCRdb re-called the 5' RACE reads through MiXCR, storing one row per CDR3 protein. The table lists tens of thousands of distinct CDR3 sequences, 14% of them singletons, with roughly 6.5% in the top ten. This clonotype was observed many times. The antigen remains undetermined. The sample consisted of whole blood. The receptor comes from an adult who was a healthcare worker with PCR-confirmed SARS-CoV-2 infection or an uninfected control (not recorded which). This chain links TRBV6-5 with TRBJ1-3; D gene unclear. The CDR3 here is CASKPEDWSSGNTIYF. CDR3 nucleotides: TGTGCCAGCAAACCGGAGGATTGGAGCTCTGGAAACACCATATATTTT.